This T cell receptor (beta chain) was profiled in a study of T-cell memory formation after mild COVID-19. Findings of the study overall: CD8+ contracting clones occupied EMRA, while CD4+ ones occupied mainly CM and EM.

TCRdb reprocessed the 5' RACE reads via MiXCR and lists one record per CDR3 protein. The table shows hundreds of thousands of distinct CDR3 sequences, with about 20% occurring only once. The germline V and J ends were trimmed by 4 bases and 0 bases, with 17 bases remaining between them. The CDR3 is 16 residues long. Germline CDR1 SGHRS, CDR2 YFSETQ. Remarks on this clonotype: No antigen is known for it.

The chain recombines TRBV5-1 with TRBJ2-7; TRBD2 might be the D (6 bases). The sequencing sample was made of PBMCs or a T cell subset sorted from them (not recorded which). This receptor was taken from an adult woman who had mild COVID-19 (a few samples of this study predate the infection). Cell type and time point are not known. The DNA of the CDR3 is TGCGCCAGCAGCGGGCTGGAGGGAGCTAGCTCCTACGAGCAGTACTTC. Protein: CASSGLEGASSYEQYF.